Presented here are 17 T cell receptor beta chains from one specimen sequenced in a study of blood T cell repertoires in COVID-19. Using immunoSEQ multiplex PCR, the repertoire was profiled, and TCRdb retains in-frame clones only, with some absent. The sample includes approximately 290,000 clones, around 92% of them seen just once. Sample: peripheral blood. These TCRs come from a woman in her thirties with COVID-19, enrolled during active disease.

The chain joins TRBV12-3 or TRBV12-4 to TRBJ2-1, with D maybe TRBD1 (5 bases). V gave up 3 bases and J gave up 4 bases, with 7 bases separating them. This CDR3 has 13 amino acids. The CDR3 DNA reads TGTGCCAGCAGTTTTGACAGATACAATGAGCAGTTCTTC. Amino acids: CASSFDRYNEQFF.

Only one count was recorded for this clone. The chain couples TRBV29-1 to TRBJ2-5; perhaps TRBD2 as D (5 bases). Looked up from germline, CDR1 is SQVTM and CDR2 is ANQGSEA. The CDR3 spans 15 residues. V dropped 6 bases and J dropped 1 base, with 18 bases sitting between them. CDR3 residues: CSVDRGTGPQETQYF. Written as DNA, the CDR3 is TGCAGCGTGGACCGGGGAACCGGACCCCAAGAGACCCAGTACTTC.

This chain connects TRBV28 to TRBJ2-1, with 7 bases matching TRBD2. The length of the CDR3 is 14 residues. Germline CDR1 is MDHEN and CDR2 is SYDVKM. V lost 11 bases and J lost 3; bases outside the gene matches: 10. As DNA, the CDR3 is TGTGCCGCCACCCCCAGCGGGGTCTACAATGAGCAGTTCTTC. This sequence encodes CAATPSGVYNEQFF.

The chain links TRBV6-8 to TRBJ1-4; TRBD1 agrees at 7 bases. V trimming: 5 bases; J trimming: 1 base; junction bases outside the gene matches: 7. The length of the CDR3 is 16 residues. Germline CDR1 and CDR2: MNHGY and SAAAGT. The CDR3, as DNA: TGTGCCAGCAGTCGAACCGACAGGGAAACTAATGAAAAACTGTTTTTT. This gives the protein CASSRTDRETNEKLFF.

The V and J genes are TRBV27 and TRBJ2-7; TRBD1 is a possible D gene (6 bases). Germline-derived CDR1 and CDR2 are MNHEY and SMNVEV (reference sequence). V was clipped by 5 bases and J by 2 bases, with 16 bases between them. The CDR3 is made up of 15 amino acids. The CDR3 DNA reads as TGTGCCAGCAGTGTGTCCGGGACACAGGCCTACGAGCAGTACTTC. This sequence encodes CASSVSGTQAYEQYF.

The CDR3 coding sequence is TGTGCCAGCAGTGAGCCTAGTCTAGCGGGGGGCAGTGTAGAGACCCAGTACTTC. As protein: CASSEPSLAGGSVETQYF. This rearrangement joins TRBV6-1 to TRBJ2-5, with 11 bases aligning to TRBD2. The germline CDR1 and CDR2 sequences are MNHNS and SASEGT. J was trimmed by 4 bases and V by 3 bases; bases with no gene match: 13. This CDR3 spans 18 amino acids.

The CDR3 reads CASRDRYQPQHF. The CDR3 DNA sequence: TGTGCCAGCAGGGACAGGTATCAGCCCCAGCATTTT. This sequence joins TRBV28 and TRBJ1-5; 7 bases fit TRBD1. From germline, CDR1 is MDHEN and CDR2 SYDVKM. V lost 6 bases, J lost 5 bases, and 1 base stayed unmatched. This CDR3 region has 12 residues.

The chain carries TRBV18 and TRBJ2-3; 7 bases map to TRBD1. The ends lost 2 bases at V and 3 bases at J; junction bases unmatched: 11. The CDR3 has 17 residues. CDR1 is KGHSH and CDR2 is LQKENI in the germline V gene. CDR3 residues: CASSPMRQGIGTDTQYF. CDR3 nucleotide sequence: TGTGCCAGCTCACCAATGAGACAGGGCATCGGTACAGATACGCAGTATTTT.

Only a few counts were recorded for this clone. The rearrangement uses TRBV11-3 and TRBJ2-3, with 7 bases matching TRBD1. The CDR3 is 14 residues long. Per the germline V gene, CDR1 is SGHNT and CDR2 is YENEEA. The V gene end was trimmed by 5 bases and the J gene end by 1 base; junction bases not matched to a gene: 3. CDR3 loop: CASSRDSGTDTQYF. The CDR3 DNA follows: TGTGCCAGCAGCCGGGACAGCGGCACAGATACGCAGTATTTT.

The V gene is TRBV5-4, the J gene TRBJ1-2; 7 bases fit TRBD1. The V and J ends lost 6 bases and 3 bases, in that order; junction bases with no gene match: 11. The CDR3 totals 15 residues. CDR1 SGHNT and CDR2 YYREEE come from the germline V gene (reference sequence). CDR3 in amino acids: CASTKTQGRDYGYTF. Written as DNA, the CDR3 is TGTGCCAGCACCAAGACACAGGGGCGGGACTATGGCTACACCTTC.

J is TRBJ2-5 and V is TRBV3-1 (or the pseudogene TRBV3-2), with 7 bases lining up with TRBD2. Germline loops: CDR1 LGHDT, CDR2 YNNKEL (reference sequence). The length of the CDR3 is 16 residues. The trim removed 2 bases at V and 1 base at J, leaving 7 bases unmatched. The CDR3 region is CASSQPGTTPQETQYF. The CDR3 DNA reads as TGTGCCAGCAGCCAACCCGGGACTACCCCCCAAGAGACCCAGTACTTC.

Here the CDR3 reads CASSQGLEQFF. In DNA, the CDR3 is TGCGCCAGCAGCCAGGGCCTTGAGCAGTTCTTC. V usage is TRBV10-1 and J usage is TRBJ2-1; perhaps TRBD1 as D (5 bases). The germline CDR1 and CDR2 sequences are WNHNN and SYGVQD (reference sequence). V was trimmed by 6 bases and J by 9 bases, leaving 9 bases between them. CDR3 length equals 11 residues.

V is TRBV6-6 and J is TRBJ1-1; D is ambiguous. The ends were cut back, 7 bases at V and 6 bases at J, with 18 bases in the middle. CDR3 length: 14 residues. CDR1 is MNHNY, CDR2 SVGAGI, per germline (reference sequence). As DNA, the CDR3 is TGTGCCAGCACCCTCACAGCCTTGAGGGCTGAAGCTTTCTTT. Translation gives CASTLTALRAEAFF.

This chain uses TRBV9 with TRBJ2-1; TRBD2 matches 10 bases. The J segment lost 6 bases and the V segment lost 0 bases, leaving 3 bases of the junction unmatched. This CDR3 has 15 residues. The germline gives CDR1 SGDLS, CDR2 YYNGEE. The CDR3 spells CASSVGSGGFNEQFF. For the CDR3, the DNA is TGTGCCAGCAGCGTAGGTAGCGGGGGGTTCAATGAGCAGTTCTTC.

J is TRBJ2-1 and V is TRBV18; a weak D match, TRBD2 (6 bases). Germline CDR1 and CDR2: KGHSH and LQKENI. The CDR3 is 15 amino acids. V dropped 6 bases and J dropped 4 bases, with 16 bases sitting between them. CDR3 residues: CASSKRLEGYNEQFF. The DNA for the CDR3 is TGTGCCAGCTCTAAACGTCTGGAGGGGTACAATGAGCAGTTCTTC.

The J gene is TRBJ2-7, the V gene TRBV4-1; 10 bases are shared with TRBD2. The trim removed 0 bases at V and 9 bases at J, leaving 8 bases unmatched. Per germline, CDR1 MGHRA and CDR2 YSYEKL. This CDR3 comprises 15 residues. The CDR3 sequence: CASSQEASGGAVQYF. The CDR3 bases are TGCGCCAGCAGCCAAGAGGCCAGCGGGGGGGCGGTGCAGTACTTC.

V and J are TRBV5-1 and TRBJ2-5, with D maybe TRBD2 (5 bases). The CDR3 sequence is 14 residues long. Germline V lookup: CDR1 SGHRS, CDR2 YFSETQ. With 7 bases removed from V and 7 bases from J, the gap between germline ends came to 20 bases. CDR3 sequence reads: CASAPEVEGGTQYF. The CDR3 coding sequence is TGCGCCAGCGCCCCAGAGGTTGAGGGCGGGACCCAGTACTTC.